The next 30 T cell receptor beta chains were all read from a single sample in a study of blood T cell repertoires in COVID-19. Data came from immunoSEQ multiplex PCR; TCRdb stores just in-frame clones and leaves some out. The sample includes 250,000 or so clones, about 83% of them seen just once. Sequencing was performed on peripheral blood. These receptors were taken from a man aged 50-59 years with acute or convalescent COVID-19.

The V and J genes are TRBV5-1 and TRBJ1-6; D is unresolved. Trimming removed 5 bases at V and 9 bases at J, with 21 bases between. Germline CDR1 and CDR2: SGHRS and YFSETQ. The CDR3 spans 16 residues. The CDR3 here is CASRPEEPGILSPLHF. The CDR3 bases are TGCGCCAGCAGACCCGAGGAACCGGGTATCCTTTCACCCCTCCACTTT.

This clone was seen a handful of times. The J gene is TRBJ2-3, the V gene TRBV19, with D tentatively TRBD1 (5 bases). Germline V gene sequence: CDR1 LNHDA, CDR2 SQIVND (reference sequence). The CDR3 totals 12 residues. V shed 5 bases and J shed 6 bases, with 9 bases lying between them. The DNA for the CDR3 is TGTGCCAGTAGTTTTCCAGGGGATACGCAGTATTTT. It specifies CASSFPGDTQYF. The full variable domain, its missing parts supplied by reference TRBV19 and TRBJ2-3, is DGGITQSPKYLFRKEGQNVTLSCEQNLNHDAMYWYRQDPGQGLRLIYYSQIVNDFQKGDIAEGYSVSREKKESFPLTVTSAQKNPTAFYLCASSFPGDTQYFGPGTRLTVL.

Worth noting for this clone: The same CDR3 is also encoded by other DNA sequences in this sample. The rearrangement uses TRBV18 and TRBJ1-5; the match to TRBD1 covers 8 bases. CDR1 is KGHSH, CDR2 LQKENI, per germline. CDR3 length: 15 amino acids. The J segment lost 2 bases and the V segment lost 3 bases, leaving 3 bases of the junction unmatched. This CDR3 is CASSPNRGGNQPQHF. The CDR3 nucleotides are TGTGCCAGCTCACCCAACAGGGGGGGCAATCAGCCCCAGCATTTT.

The rearrangement joins TRBV13 to TRBJ2-5; 14 bases are shared with TRBD2. CDR1 PRHDT and CDR2 FYEKMQ come from the germline V gene (reference sequence). The J segment lost 5 bases and the V segment lost 5 bases, leaving 4 bases of the junction unmatched. The CDR3 spans 15 residues. The CDR3, as DNA: TGTGCCAGCAGCCCCCGACTAGCGGGGGGGGAGACCCAGTACTTC. Residues: CASSPRLAGGETQYF.

The chain couples TRBV30 to TRBJ1-1; D is possibly TRBD1 (6 bases). Per the germline V gene, CDR1 is GTSNPN and CDR2 is SVGIG (reference sequence). V dropped 6 bases and J dropped 5 bases, with 16 bases sitting between them. The CDR3 covers 13 residues. The CDR3 bases are TGTGCCTGCTCTTCCGGGGGGCATACTGAAGCTTTCTTT. This sequence encodes CACSSGGHTEAFF.

This chain links TRBV2 with TRBJ1-1; D is undetermined. Germline loops: CDR1 SNHLY, CDR2 FYNNEI. Trimming shortened V by 8 bases and J by 3 bases, and 16 bases separated the two germline ends. The CDR3 sequence is 14 residues long. The CDR3 sequence: CASLFTVQYTEAFF. The CDR3 DNA sequence: TGTGCCAGCTTATTCACAGTTCAGTACACTGAAGCTTTCTTT. Combining the CDR3 with reference TRBV2 and TRBJ1-1 gives the whole variable domain EPEVTQTPSHQVTQMGQEVILRCVPISNHLYFYWYRQILGQKVEFLVSFYNNEISEKSEIFDDQFSVERPDGSNFTLKIRSTKLEDSAMYFCASLFTVQYTEAFFGQGTRLTVV.

The chain links TRBV5-1 to TRBJ2-1; TRBD2 matches at 8 bases. CDR3 length: 15 residues. V dropped 4 bases and J dropped 0; count of bases not matched to a gene: 3. Germline-derived CDR1 and CDR2 are SGHRS and YFSETQ. The CDR3 DNA sequence: TGCGCCAGCAGCGTCAGCGGGAGCTCCTACAATGAGCAGTTCTTC. Amino acids: CASSVSGSSYNEQFF.

The chain's CDR3 is CASSLKTGEGEAFF. The DNA for the CDR3 is TGTGCCAGCAGTTTAAAGACAGGGGAGGGTGAAGCTTTCTTT. This chain connects TRBV28 to TRBJ1-1; 8 bases align to TRBD1. Germline lookup yields CDR1 MDHEN and CDR2 SYDVKM. The CDR3 runs to 14 residues. V trimming: 2 bases; J trimming: 7 bases; junction bases outside the gene matches: 6.

V is TRBV12-5 and J is TRBJ2-2; 7 positions match TRBD1. In germline, CDR1 is LGHNT, CDR2 FRNRAP. V trimming: 6 bases; J trimming: 2 bases; junction bases outside the gene matches: 9. The CDR3 contains 16 residues. In nucleotides, the CDR3 is TGTGCTAGTGGGCCCCCGGGACAGATAAACACCGGGGAGCTGTTTTTT. Protein sequence: CASGPPGQINTGELFF.

This chain links TRBV5-1 with TRBJ1-1; D unclear. Looked up from germline, CDR1 is SGHRS and CDR2 is YFSETQ. The CDR3 spans 14 residues. Trimming pared 3 bases from V and 0 bases from J, leaving 9 bases between. The CDR3 DNA follows: TGCGCCAGCAGCTCCGGTTCCATGAACACTGAAGCTTTCTTT. This encodes CASSSGSMNTEAFF. The variable domain in full, completed from reference TRBV5-1 and TRBJ1-1, reads KAGVTQTPRYLIKTRGQQVTLSCSPISGHRSVSWYQQTPGQGLQFLFEYFSETQRNKGNFPGRFSGRQFSNSRSEMNVSTLELGDSALYLCASSSGSMNTEAFFGQGTRLTVV.

CDR3 residues: CASSLLSPEVEYGYTF. For the CDR3, the DNA is TGTGCCAGCAGCTTATTATCCCCAGAGGTTGAGTATGGCTACACCTTC. The V gene is TRBV7-9, the J gene TRBJ1-2; D call uncertain. This CDR3 contains 16 residues. With 2 bases removed from V and 5 bases from J, the gap between germline ends came to 18 bases. The V gene's germline CDR1 is SEHNR and CDR2 FQNEAQ (reference sequence).

This chain joins TRBV30 and TRBJ1-4; D remains ambiguous. Germline V CDR1 and CDR2: GTSNPN, SVGIG (reference sequence). This CDR3 region has 13 residues. Trimming pared 0 bases from V and 4 bases from J, leaving 6 bases between. As DNA, the CDR3 is TGTGCCTGGAGTGTACTTCTTAATGAAAAACTGTTTTTT. Its protein product is CAWSVLLNEKLFF.

This chain links TRBV5-6 with TRBJ2-1, with 16 bases aligning to TRBD2. V trimming: 4 bases; J trimming: 11 bases; junction bases outside the gene matches: 6. The CDR3 spans 15 residues. Germline CDR1 is SGHDT and CDR2 is YYEEEE. CDR3 coding DNA: TGTGCCAGCAGCGGGGGACTAGCGGGAGGGCCCAAGCAGTTCTTC. Its translation: CASSGGLAGGPKQFF.

The J gene is TRBJ1-5, the V gene TRBV7-2; D ambiguous. The CDR3 runs to 15 residues. Deletions cut 2 bases from V and 4 bases from J, with 12 bases between. Germline CDR1 and CDR2: SGHTA and FQGNSA. The CDR3 is CASSLFGEGNQPQHF. DNA of the CDR3: TGTGCCAGCAGCTTATTCGGGGAAGGAAATCAGCCCCAGCATTTT. Using reference TRBV7-2 and TRBJ1-5 for the parts outside the CDR3, the full variable domain is GAGVSQSPSNKVTEKGKDVELRCDPISGHTALYWYRQSLGQGLEFLIYFQGNSAPDKSGLPSDRFSAERTGGSVSTLTIQRTQQEDSAVYLCASSLFGEGNQPQHFGDGTRLSIL.

This clone was observed a handful of times. The chain recombines TRBV19 with TRBJ1-2; TRBD1 aligns across 8 bases. CDR1 is LNHDA and CDR2 is SQIVND in the germline V gene (reference sequence). Trimming removed 8 bases from V and 10 bases from J; junction bases left unmatched: 6. The CDR3 is 11 residues long. In DNA, the CDR3 is TGTGCCAGTGGGGGACAGGCGTCCTACACCTTC. This translates into CASGGQASYTF.

The genes are TRBV19 and TRBJ1-2, with 9 positions matching TRBD1. The CDR3 runs 14 residues. Looked up from germline, CDR1 is LNHDA and CDR2 is SQIVND (reference sequence). The V segment lost 4 bases and the J segment 10 bases; nucleotides outside the gene matches: 10. CDR3 sequence reads: CASSSRDRDLFYTF. The CDR3 region has the DNA TGTGCCAGTAGTAGCCGGGACAGGGACTTATTCTACACCTTC.

The chain recombines TRBV28 with TRBJ1-5; D gene ambiguous. CDR1 is MDHEN, CDR2 SYDVKM, per germline. Trimming left V 2 bases short and J 10 bases short, with 9 bases between. The CDR3 loop spans 12 amino acids. The CDR3 DNA follows: TGTGCCAGCAGTTTAACGGGTCCCCCCCAGCATTTT. Translation: CASSLTGPPQHF.

The chain has TRBV6-2 or TRBV6-3 and TRBJ2-3, with D perhaps TRBD2 (6 bases). Trimming removed 5 bases from V and 2 bases from J, with 11 bases in between. This CDR3 contains 14 residues. Germline assignment: CDR1 MNHEY and CDR2 SVGEGT. CDR3 nucleotide sequence: TGTGCCAGCAGTCCCGCGGGACTCACAGATACGCAGTATTTT. This encodes CASSPAGLTDTQYF.

The chain is built from TRBV5-1 and TRBJ2-1; 10 bases agree with TRBD2. V lost 4 bases and J lost 10; bases outside the gene matches: 17. The CDR3 has 17 amino acids. Germline assignment: CDR1 SGHRS and CDR2 YFSETQ. This CDR3 reads CASSEDPASGSSLEQFF. DNA of the CDR3: TGCGCCAGCAGCGAGGACCCCGCTAGCGGGAGTTCTTTAGAGCAGTTCTTC.

This chain uses TRBV11-3 with TRBJ2-1; 12 positions match TRBD2. V lost 1 base and J lost 0; bases outside the gene matches: 10. This CDR3 has 20 residues. Germline V lookup: CDR1 SGHNT, CDR2 YENEEA. The CDR3 coding sequence is TGTGCCAGCAGCTTAGGAATGGGACTAGCGGGTCCTAGCTCCTACAATGAGCAGTTCTTC. It encodes CASSLGMGLAGPSSYNEQFF.

The V call is TRBV12-3 or TRBV12-4, the J call TRBJ1-1; tentative D call: TRBD1 (5 bases). The CDR3 has 12 residues. V gave up 3 bases and J gave up 11 bases, with 13 bases separating them. CDR3 nucleotide sequence: TGTGCCAGCAGTTTTAGAAGGGCAGGGGCTTTCTTT. Protein sequence: CASSFRRAGAFF.

The chain links TRBV15 to TRBJ2-1, with 8 bases aligning to TRBD2. V gave up 3 bases and J gave up 0 bases; unmatched junction bases: 1. Per the germline V gene, CDR1 is LNHNV and CDR2 is YYDKDF (reference sequence). This CDR3 region has 15 residues. The CDR3 region is CATSRSGSSYNEQFF. CDR3 DNA: TGTGCCACCAGCAGGAGCGGGAGCTCCTACAATGAGCAGTTCTTC.

In its sample, this clone was seen a few times. The chain employs TRBV11-1 and TRBJ2-5, with D perhaps matching TRBD2 (5 bases). Germline V gene sequence: CDR1 SGHAT, CDR2 FQDESV (reference sequence). The CDR3 has 14 residues. The ends were cut back, 2 bases at V and 2 bases at J, with 9 bases in the middle. The CDR3 sequence: CASSLTSGQETQYF. The DNA of the CDR3 is TGTGCCAGCAGCTTAACAAGCGGACAAGAGACCCAGTACTTC.

This rearrangement joins TRBV10-2 to TRBJ2-1, with 12 bases identical to TRBD2. The CDR3 runs 15 residues. Germline loops: CDR1 WSHSY, CDR2 SAAADI. V lost 6 bases and J lost 8; bases outside the gene matches: 8. The CDR3 DNA sequence: TGCGCCAGCAGCAAGGGAGGGACTAGCGGGCATGAGCAGTTCTTC. Translating gives CASSKGGTSGHEQFF.

This clone was observed a single time. The chain links TRBV18 to TRBJ1-5; D is unresolved. From germline, CDR1 is KGHSH and CDR2 LQKENI. The V end lost 4 bases, the J end lost 8 bases, and 12 bases lay between the germline ends. This CDR3 is built from 13 residues. The CDR3 is CASSLGYREPQHF. In nucleotides, the CDR3 is TGTGCCAGCTCACTCGGTTACCGAGAGCCCCAGCATTTT.

This chain uses TRBV12-3 or TRBV12-4 with TRBJ2-5; a weak D match, TRBD1 (5 bases). With 0 bases removed from V and 5 bases from J, the gap between germline ends came to 7 bases. The CDR3 is 13 amino acids. DNA of the CDR3: TGTGCCAGCAGTTTAGCGCAGGGCGAGACCCAGTACTTC. Translated, it gives CASSLAQGETQYF.

CDR3 region: CATSPGLAGGGNEQFF. As DNA, the CDR3 is TGTGCCACCAGCCCGGGACTAGCGGGAGGTGGAAATGAGCAGTTCTTC. This chain links TRBV10-3 with TRBJ2-1; 15 bases are a match to TRBD2. The CDR3 has 16 residues. J lost 7 bases, V lost 10 bases, and 11 bases had no gene match. Germline CDR1 reads ENHRY; CDR2 reads SYGVKD.

The chain employs TRBV6-5 and TRBJ2-7; TRBD2 matches at 8 bases. The CDR3 spans 13 residues. Germline values: CDR1 MNHEY, CDR2 SVGAGI. With V trimmed by 6 bases and J by 4 bases, 5 bases remained unmatched. CDR3 DNA: TGTGCCAGCAGACGCAGCGGGAGTTACGAGCAGTACTTC. This gives the protein CASRRSGSYEQYF.

The rearrangement links TRBV11-2 to TRBJ2-5; 7 bases fit TRBD1. Germline-derived CDR1 and CDR2 are SGHAT and FQNNGV. Germline trimming cut 5 bases from V and 5 bases from J; bases unmatched to any gene: 5. The CDR3 runs 13 residues. CDR3 sequence reads: CASSLGGRETQYF. The CDR3 nucleotides are TGTGCCAGCAGCCTAGGGGGCAGGGAGACCCAGTACTTC.

The CDR3 protein is CASSYAQSSSYEQYF. The DNA for the CDR3 is TGTGCCAGCAGTTACGCACAGAGTAGCTCCTACGAGCAGTACTTC. The genes are TRBV6-5 and TRBJ2-7; the D is unclear. The CDR3 is 15 residues long. CDR1 is MNHEY, CDR2 SVGAGI, per germline. V was pared by 2 bases and J by 0 bases, with 11 bases between.